This T cell receptor beta chain was captured by sequencing in a study of OX40 agonist ivuxolimab in advanced cancers. Looking at the study overall: Three patients responded partially, comprising one with hepatocellular carcinoma and two with cutaneous melanoma.

Germline V gene lookup returns CDR1 MDHEN and CDR2 SYDVKM. The V and J ends lost 6 bases and 1 base respectively, with 12 bases between them. The length of the CDR3 is 14 residues. Libraries were prepared by immunoSEQ multiplex PCR; TCRdb keeps only in-frame clonotypes and omits some of them. The repertoire holds approximately 48,000 clones, with around 82% as singletons. Details on this clone: What it binds is not known.

Study-level points and caveats: Averaged across samples, CD8+ T cells carried more expanded clones than CD4+ did. Low levels of normalized T-cell clonal expansion also appeared in some nonresponders. With doses of 0.1 to 3.0 mg/kg, CD4+ and CD8+ blood T cells had undergone clonal expansion by week 6.

The sequencing used CD4+ or CD8+ T cells sorted from blood, collected in a trial of the OX40 agonist ivuxolimab. The gene calls are TRBV28 and TRBJ1-2; TRBD1 is a possible D gene (6 bases). The TCR sequence derives from an adult with an advanced solid tumor such as melanoma, head and neck, liver or kidney cancer. CDR3 in DNA: TGTGCCAGCAGCTATGGACAGATTAACTATGGCTACACCTTC. Its translation: CASSYGQINYGYTF.